The 6 T cell receptor beta chains below were found in one sample sequenced in a study of glioma-infiltrating T cells after dendritic cell vaccination. The protocol was immunoSEQ multiplex PCR, while the TCRdb copy is restricted to in-frame clones and leaves out a portion. The sample holds about 94,000 clones, 80% seen once. Time point denoted: after dendritic cell vaccination, including at tumor progression/relapse. The material was blood, obtained after dendritic cell vaccination. The receptors were gathered from a human donor with glioblastoma.

The chain's CDR3 is CASSPTINTGELFF. DNA of the CDR3: TGTGCCAGCAGCCCTACGATCAACACCGGGGAGCTGTTTTTT. This chain uses TRBV5-6 with TRBJ2-2, with D unclear. This CDR3 spans 14 amino acids. Germline V gives CDR1 SGHDT, CDR2 YYEEEE. V was pared by 4 bases and J by 2 bases, with 9 bases between.

The chain employs TRBV18 and TRBJ1-3, with 10 bases that match TRBD1. Germline CDR1 and CDR2: KGHSH and LQKENI. Trimming at V came to 6 bases and at J to 4 bases, leaving 6 bases not matched to a gene. This CDR3 contains 15 residues. CDR3 sequence reads: CASSRQGARGNTIYF. In DNA form, the CDR3 reads TGTGCCAGCTCCCGACAGGGGGCGCGAGGAAACACCATATATTTT.

In this sample, this clone turned up a few times. V and J are TRBV6-6 and TRBJ1-2; tentative D call: TRBD1 (6 bases). Germline values: CDR1 MNHNY, CDR2 SVGAGI (reference sequence). V was pared by 6 bases and J by 6 bases, with 20 bases between. The CDR3 length is 15 residues. For the CDR3, the DNA is TGTGCCAGCAGAGACTACATACAGGGTAGTAATGGCTACACCTTC. Translating it yields CASRDYIQGSNGYTF.

The chain uses TRBV10-2 and TRBJ2-7; 10 positions match TRBD2. Looked up from germline, CDR1 is WSHSY and CDR2 is SAAADI. CDR3 size: 16 residues. V trimming: 9 bases; J trimming: 3 bases; junction bases outside the gene matches: 14. Written as DNA, the CDR3 is TGCGCCAGTCACGCCTACGGGGCTAGCGGGAGCTACGAGCAGTACTTC. Its translation: CASHAYGASGSYEQYF.

V is TRBV7-2 and J is TRBJ2-7; 9 nucleotides match TRBD1. The CDR3 consists of 15 residues. Per the germline V gene, CDR1 is SGHTA and CDR2 is FQGNSA. The J segment lost 6 bases and the V segment lost 1 base, leaving 7 bases of the junction unmatched. The CDR3 region is CASSLGDREYAEQYF. The DNA for the CDR3 is TGTGCCAGCAGCTTAGGGGACAGGGAGTATGCCGAGCAGTACTTC.

The rearrangement joins TRBV6-5 to TRBJ1-2; possibly TRBD1 for D (6 bases). Per germline, CDR1 MNHEY and CDR2 SVGAGI. Deletions cut 2 bases from V and 4 bases from J, with 11 bases between. The CDR3 contains 14 residues. In DNA, the CDR3 is TGTGCCAGCAGTTACACGGACAGTGTCTATGGCTACACCTTC. This codes for CASSYTDSVYGYTF.